The TCR beta chain described here comes from a study of T cell clones after liver transplantation. Study-level information: Tolerance: complete withdrawal held at least one year, liver enzymes staying within twice normal.

This clone qualifies as large. Sequencing used immunoSEQ multiplex PCR; TCRdb keeps in-frame clones, though not all of them. The data hold about 51,000 clones, with about 86% observed a single time. V was trimmed by 4 bases and J by 3 bases, leaving 13 bases between them. There are 14 residues in the CDR3. Germline CDR1 and CDR2: SGDLS and YYNGEE. Sample: CD8+ T cells from blood, taken 12 months after liver transplant. The receptor was derived from a human patient who received a liver transplant. Some of these T cells may belong to the graft donor. J is TRBJ1-1 and V is TRBV9; D remains ambiguous. The DNA for the CDR3 is TGTGCCAGCAGCAGGTATGGGGATTACACTGAAGCTTTCTTT. This gives the protein CASSRYGDYTEAFF.